The 12 T cell receptor beta chains listed next were all sequenced from one sample in a study of blood T cell repertoires in COVID-19. Assay: immunoSEQ multiplex PCR; the TCRdb copy retains only in-frame clones and omits some. The data hold about 200,000 clones, with roughly 88% observed a single time. The sample taken for sequencing was peripheral blood. These receptors were collected from a man in his sixties with acute or convalescent COVID-19.

This chain uses TRBV14 with TRBJ1-1; 9 nucleotides align to TRBD1. The V segment lost 5 bases and the J segment 2 bases; nucleotides outside the gene matches: 6. The CDR3 totals 15 residues. CDR1 and CDR2 (germline): SGHDN, FVKESK. CDR3 DNA sequence: TGTGCCAGCAGCTTAATGACAGGGGGTAACACTGAAGCTTTCTTT. It translates to CASSLMTGGNTEAFF.

The V call is TRBV27, the J call TRBJ1-5; a weak D match, TRBD1 (5 bases). The germline gives CDR1 MNHEY, CDR2 SMNVEV (reference sequence). V gave up 3 bases and J gave up 9 bases, with 21 bases separating them. The CDR3 extends over 16 amino acids. The DNA of the CDR3 is TGTGCCAGCAGTTTGGCAGGAGGGGCGGGAGGGATGCCCCAGCATTTT. Translating it yields CASSLAGGAGGMPQHF.

The genes are TRBV7-9 and TRBJ2-7; tentatively, D is TRBD2 (6 bases). This CDR3 contains 17 residues. The V gene's germline CDR1 is SEHNR and CDR2 FQNEAQ (reference sequence). The V gene lost 2 bases and the J gene lost 3 bases, with 20 bases spanning the gap. DNA of the CDR3: TGTGCCAGCAGCTTACTCCTCGGAGGGGACCGGGACTACGAGCAGTACTTC. Translated: CASSLLLGGDRDYEQYF.

CDR3 nucleotides: TGTGCCAGCAGAAAACAGGGGGCAAAAGATACGCAGTATTTT. It translates to CASRKQGAKDTQYF. The chain uses TRBV28 and TRBJ2-3, with 9 bases aligning to TRBD1. The germline V gene encodes CDR1 MDHEN and CDR2 SYDVKM. CDR3 length: 14 amino acids. After removal of 6 bases from V and 5 bases from J, the junction contained 6 bases not matched to a gene. Using reference TRBV28 and TRBJ2-3 for the parts outside the CDR3, the full variable domain is DVKVTQSSRYLVKRTGEKVFLECVQDMDHENMFWYRQDPGLGLRLIYFSYDVKMKEKGDIPEGYSVSREKKERFSLILESASTNQTSMYLCASRKQGAKDTQYFGPGTRLTVL.

In its sample, this clone was seen once. The chain employs TRBV7-2 and TRBJ2-5; D remains unclear. Per the germline V gene, CDR1 is SGHTA and CDR2 is FQGNSA. The ends were cut back, 1 base at V and 4 bases at J, with 7 bases in the middle. CDR3 length: 13 amino acids. The CDR3 DNA is TGTGCCAGCAGCTTAGGCGTGGTAGAGACCCAGTACTTC. As protein: CASSLGVVETQYF.

V usage is TRBV5-4 and J usage is TRBJ2-1; 11 nucleotides match TRBD2. Germline-derived CDR1 and CDR2 are SGHNT and YYREEE (reference sequence). The length of the CDR3 is 19 residues. The junction had 13 bases not matched to a gene; V was cut back by 5 bases and J by 0 bases. The CDR3 nucleotides read TGTGCCAGCAGACAATTTCGGACTAGCGGGTTAAGCTCCTACAATGAGCAGTTCTTC. Amino acids: CASRQFRTSGLSSYNEQFF.

J is TRBJ2-2 and V is TRBV28; 7 nucleotides match TRBD1. Germline trimming cut 3 bases from V and 5 bases from J; bases unmatched to any gene: 12. This CDR3 spans 17 amino acids. Germline V gives CDR1 MDHEN, CDR2 SYDVKM. The CDR3 coding sequence is TGTGCCAGCAGTTTTAGTGGCAGGGGGATAAGGACCGGGGAGCTGTTTTTT. Its protein is CASSFSGRGIRTGELFF.

The V and J genes are TRBV9 and TRBJ2-2, with TRBD1 matching 9 bases. The CDR3 runs to 16 residues. The J segment lost 4 bases and the V segment lost 4 bases, leaving 8 bases of the junction unmatched. Germline CDR1 is SGDLS and CDR2 is YYNGEE. The CDR3 reads CASSFSTGGTTGELFF. In DNA form, the CDR3 reads TGTGCCAGCAGCTTTAGCACAGGGGGCACCACCGGGGAGCTGTTTTTT.

The V and J genes are TRBV3-1 (or the pseudogene TRBV3-2) and TRBJ2-2, with TRBD1 identical over 8 bases. Germline values: CDR1 LGHDT, CDR2 YNNKEL (reference sequence). After removal of 4 bases from V and 5 bases from J, the junction contained 6 bases not matched to a gene. The CDR3 is 15 amino acids. CDR3: CASSLGQGGTGELFF. The CDR3 coding sequence is TGTGCCAGCAGCCTAGGACAGGGTGGGACCGGGGAGCTGTTTTTT.

The chain couples TRBV2 to TRBJ1-4; a possible D gene is TRBD1 (6 bases). Per the germline V gene, CDR1 is SNHLY and CDR2 is FYNNEI. The ends were cut back, 6 bases at V and 7 bases at J, with 15 bases in the middle. The CDR3 contains 14 residues. Here the CDR3 DNA reads TGTGCCAGCAGAGCGGACAGAGGGGGTGAAAAACTGTTTTTT. It yields the protein CASRADRGGEKLFF.

V gene TRBV5-1 combines with J gene TRBJ2-3; 9 bases agree with TRBD2. V shed 6 bases and J 6 bases; nucleotides not matched to a gene: 8. CDR3 size: 14 residues. From germline, CDR1 is SGHRS and CDR2 YFSETQ. CDR3 in DNA: TGCGCCAGCACTCCCAGCGGGAGGTCCGATACGCAGTATTTT. It specifies CASTPSGRSDTQYF.

The genes are TRBV19 and TRBJ2-7; 8 positions agree with TRBD1. Germline lookup yields CDR1 LNHDA and CDR2 SQIVND (reference sequence). The CDR3 is 15 residues long. Trimming took 5 bases from V and 2 from J; bases not matched to a gene: 8. This chain's CDR3 is CASSSPGQAAYEQYF. CDR3 sequence (DNA): TGTGCCAGTAGTTCCCCGGGACAGGCCGCCTACGAGCAGTACTTC.